The clone carrying this T cell receptor beta chain was counted ten times or more. Its antigen is not identified. The record originates from a study of CD8+CD57+ T cells in acquired aplastic anemia. Study-level points and caveats: Approximately 28 CD8+ CDR3 sequences were shared between patients and controls.

V gave up 3 bases and J gave up 3 bases, with 9 bases separating them. In germline, CDR1 is MNHNS, CDR2 SASEGT. CDR3 size: 13 residues. The template used for profiling TCR beta VDJ and CDR3 was genomic DNA. One entry per CDR3 protein results from TCRdb running MiXCR on the reads. This table holds 400,000 to 450,000 distinct CDR3 sequences, about 70% found once. The chain uses TRBV6-1 and TRBJ2-7; no firm D call. This receptor was taken from a human donor in good health, serving as a control. The sequenced material came from sorted CD4+, CD8+, or CD8+CD57+ T cells (not recorded which) from PBMCs. The CDR3 DNA reads as TGTGCCAGCAGTGACGGGTTCGGCTACGAGCAGTACTTC. Translating gives CASSDGFGYEQYF.